These 11 T cell receptor beta chains were sequenced from one sample in a study of glioma-infiltrating T cells after dendritic cell vaccination. As for time point: after dendritic cell vaccination, including at tumor progression/relapse. The method was immunoSEQ multiplex PCR; TCRdb's version includes in-frame clones alone and lacks a portion of them. The profile shows tens of thousands of clones, around 85% of them singletons. The source was blood, collected after dendritic cell vaccination. The receptor source for this set is a human donor with glioblastoma.

V gene TRBV2 combines with J gene TRBJ1-3; D gene uncertain. Trimming cost V 1 base and J 3 bases, with 10 bases left between them. CDR3 length equals 15 residues. Per the germline V gene, CDR1 is SNHLY and CDR2 is FYNNEI. CDR3 bases: TGTGCCAGCAGTGAAGTGAGAAGCCGTGGAAACACCATATATTTT. It is translated as CASSEVRSRGNTIYF. The full variable domain, completed using reference TRBV2 and TRBJ1-3, is EPEVTQTPSHQVTQMGQEVILRCVPISNHLYFYWYRQILGQKVEFLVSFYNNEISEKSEIFDDQFSVERPDGSNFTLKIRSTKLEDSAMYFCASSEVRSRGNTIYFGEGSWLTVV.

The gene calls are TRBV30 and TRBJ2-1, with 8 bases lining up with TRBD1. V was clipped by 2 bases and J by 9 bases; unmatched bases: 12. The CDR3 extends over 15 amino acids. Per germline, CDR1 GTSNPN and CDR2 SVGIG (reference sequence). This CDR3 is CAWSFRTGYKSEQFF. The CDR3 DNA follows: TGTGCCTGGAGTTTCCGGACAGGGTATAAATCTGAGCAGTTCTTC.

This rearrangement joins TRBV5-6 to TRBJ2-1; 7 nucleotides agree with TRBD1. CDR1 SGHDT and CDR2 YYEEEE come from the germline V gene. The length of the CDR3 is 15 residues. With 1 base clipped from V and 7 bases from J, the junction kept 8 bases outside the gene matches. The CDR3, as DNA: TGTGCCAGCAGCTTGTTGGGACAGAAAAGTAATGAGCAGTTCTTC. Encoded protein: CASSLLGQKSNEQFF.

The chain has TRBV7-2 and TRBJ2-2; D ambiguous. The germline CDR1 and CDR2 sequences are SGHTA and FQGNSA. The CDR3 length is 17 residues. Trimming left V 1 base short and J 5 bases short, with 17 bases between. The CDR3 protein is CASSLGRQDMGTGELFF. CDR3 in DNA: TGTGCCAGCAGCTTAGGTCGCCAGGATATGGGTACCGGGGAGCTGTTTTTT.

The chain uses TRBV6-5 and TRBJ1-1; 8 nucleotides agree with TRBD1. Trimming took 6 bases from V and 6 from J; bases not matched to a gene: 9. This CDR3 is built from 14 residues. Germline assignment: CDR1 MNHEY and CDR2 SVGAGI. As DNA, the CDR3 is TGTGCCAGCAGCCCACAGGGGGTGATGGCTGAAGCTTTCTTT. Translating gives CASSPQGVMAEAFF.

V usage is TRBV28 and J usage is TRBJ2-7; 8 bases fit TRBD1. The V segment lost 5 bases and the J segment 3 bases; nucleotides outside the gene matches: 3. The V gene's germline CDR1 is MDHEN and CDR2 SYDVKM. CDR3 size: 13 residues. CDR3 DNA sequence: TGTGCCAGCAGTGTGGACAGGGACTACGAGCAGTACTTC. Protein sequence: CASSVDRDYEQYF.

The rearrangement joins TRBV6-1 to TRBJ2-7; 10 bases are shared with TRBD1. V lost 4 bases to trimming and J lost 7 bases; unmatched junction nucleotides: 7. Germline V gene sequence: CDR1 MNHNS, CDR2 SASEGT. The CDR3 is 14 residues long. CDR3 region: CASSAGTGAEEQYF. The CDR3 nucleotides are TGTGCCAGCAGTGCCGGGACAGGGGCGGAGGAGCAGTACTTC.

The V call is TRBV28, the J call TRBJ2-1, with 13 bases identical to TRBD2. CDR1 and CDR2 from the germline V gene are MDHEN and SYDVKM. Trimming at V came to 5 bases and at J to 6 bases, leaving 7 bases not matched to a gene. The CDR3 runs to 16 residues. Here the CDR3 DNA reads TGTGCCAGCAGTCCCTCCCGACTAGCGGGAGGCAATGAGCAGTTCTTC. This codes for CASSPSRLAGGNEQFF.

This clone was recorded only once. This chain joins TRBV9 and TRBJ2-7, with 10 bases that match TRBD2. CDR3 length: 15 amino acids. V gave up 2 bases and J gave up 5 bases; unmatched junction bases: 7. Germline CDR1 is SGDLS and CDR2 is YYNGEE. The CDR3 reads CASSVRAGGPDEQYF. The CDR3 DNA follows: TGTGCCAGCAGCGTTAGAGCGGGAGGGCCGGACGAGCAGTACTTC. The whole variable domain, filled in from reference TRBV9 and TRBJ2-7, reads DSGVTQTPKHLITATGQRVTLRCSPRSGDLSVYWYQQSLDQGLQFLIQYYNGEERAKGNILERFSAQQFPDLHSELNLSSLELGDSALYFCASSVRAGGPDEQYFGPGTRLTVT.

This clone was counted once. This chain uses TRBV2 with TRBJ2-5, with 7 bases fitting TRBD1. CDR1 and CDR2 from the germline V gene are SNHLY and FYNNEI. Trimming at V came to 2 bases and at J to 3 bases, leaving 6 bases not matched to a gene. The CDR3 is made up of 15 amino acids. The CDR3 bases are TGTGCCAGCAGTGAAAGAGGGACAGACAAAGAGACCCAGTACTTC. Translated, it gives CASSERGTDKETQYF.

This chain joins TRBV2 and TRBJ2-7; 11 bases map to TRBD2. This CDR3 is built from 15 residues. Germline V gene sequence: CDR1 SNHLY, CDR2 FYNNEI. Trimming removed 6 bases from V and 2 bases from J; junction bases left unmatched: 6. The CDR3: CASSGPGLAAYEQYF. The DNA for the CDR3 is TGTGCCAGCAGCGGACCGGGACTAGCGGCCTACGAGCAGTACTTC.